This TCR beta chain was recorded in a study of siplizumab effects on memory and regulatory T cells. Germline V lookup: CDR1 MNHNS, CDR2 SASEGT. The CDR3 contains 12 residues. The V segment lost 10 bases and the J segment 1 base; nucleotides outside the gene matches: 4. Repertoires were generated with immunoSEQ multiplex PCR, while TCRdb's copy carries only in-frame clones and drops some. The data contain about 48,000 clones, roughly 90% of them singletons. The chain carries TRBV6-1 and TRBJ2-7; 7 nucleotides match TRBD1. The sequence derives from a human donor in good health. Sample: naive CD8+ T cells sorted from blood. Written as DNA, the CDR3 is TGTGCCATAGGACAGGCATCCTACGAGCAGTACTTC. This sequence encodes CAIGQASYEQYF.